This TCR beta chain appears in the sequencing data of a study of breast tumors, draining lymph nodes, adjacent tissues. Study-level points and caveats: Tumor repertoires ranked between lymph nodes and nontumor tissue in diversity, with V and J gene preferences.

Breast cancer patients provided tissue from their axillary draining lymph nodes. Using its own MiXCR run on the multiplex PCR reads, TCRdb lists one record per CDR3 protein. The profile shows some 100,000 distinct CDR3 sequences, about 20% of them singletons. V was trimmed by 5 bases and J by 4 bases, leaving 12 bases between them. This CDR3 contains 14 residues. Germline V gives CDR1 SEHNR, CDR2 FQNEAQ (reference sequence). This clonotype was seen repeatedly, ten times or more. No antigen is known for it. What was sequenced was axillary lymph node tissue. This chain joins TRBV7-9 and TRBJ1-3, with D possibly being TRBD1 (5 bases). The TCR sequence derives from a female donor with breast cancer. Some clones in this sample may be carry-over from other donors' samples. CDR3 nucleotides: TGTGCCAGCAGCCCTAGAGGGGTCGGAAACACCATATATTTT. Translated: CASSPRGVGNTIYF. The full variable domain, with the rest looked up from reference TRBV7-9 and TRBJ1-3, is DTGVSQNPRHKITKRGQNVTFRCDPISEHNRLYWYRQTLGQGPEFLTYFQNEAQLEKSRLLSDRFSAERPKGSFSTLEIQRTEQGDSAMYLCASSPRGVGNTIYFGEGSWLTVV.